The 32 T cell receptor beta chains below all came from one sample that was sequenced in a study of control samples from healthy donors and cancer patients. This table comes from immunoSEQ multiplex PCR, and its TCRdb copy is limited to in-frame clones, with some not included. The sample carries approximately 98,000 clones, 70% to 85% recorded once. Sequenced material: blood. These receptors were taken from a man aged 18 to 29 in good health.

The chain joins TRBV25-1 to TRBJ2-2; the match to TRBD2 covers 13 bases. CDR3 size: 17 residues. V shed 9 bases, J shed 1 base, and the junction held 8 bases outside the gene matches. Germline CDR1 reads MGHDK; CDR2 reads SYGVNS. The CDR3 bases are TGTGCCAGTCTAACCGGGACTAGCGGGGAGAACACCGGGGAGCTGTTTTTT. Its translation: CASLTGTSGENTGELFF.

The chain has TRBV21-1 and TRBJ2-3. TRBV21-1 is labeled a pseudogene. The CDR3 consists of 16 residues. The CDR3 is CASTWTVDTHTDTQYF. The DNA for the CDR3 is TGTGCCAGCACCTGGACCGTCGACACACACACAGATACGCAGTATTTT.

The chain uses TRBV29-1 and TRBJ1-2; the D is unclear. This CDR3 comprises 15 residues. Germline CDR1 SQVTM, CDR2 ANQGSEA. The V gene lost 0 bases and the J gene lost 4 bases, with 15 bases spanning the gap. CDR3 DNA: TGCAGCGTTGAAGATATGGGCCGCGAGCCCTATGGCTACACCTTC. Translating gives CSVEDMGREPYGYTF.

This clone was found many times. CDR3 in amino acids: CASSQRQGAPGELFF. CDR3 nucleotides: TGTGCCAGCAGTCAGAGACAGGGGGCCCCAGGGGAGCTGTTTTTT. The J gene is TRBJ2-2, the V gene TRBV25-1, with 10 bases lining up with TRBD1. V lost 5 bases and J lost 8; bases outside the gene matches: 8. The V gene's germline CDR1 is MGHDK and CDR2 SYGVNS. The CDR3 has 15 amino acids.

The chain links TRBV5-1 to TRBJ2-2; the match to TRBD1 covers 7 bases. Germline trimming cut 0 bases from V and 6 bases from J; bases unmatched to any gene: 14. CDR3 length: 18 amino acids. Germline V gene data show CDR1 as SGHRS and CDR2 as YFSETQ. CDR3 loop: CASSLALRPTGVPGELFF. In nucleotides, the CDR3 is TGCGCCAGCAGCTTGGCCCTAAGACCCACAGGGGTTCCCGGGGAGCTGTTTTTT.

On this clone itself: Distinct nucleotide sequences in the sample also encode this CDR3. This chain uses TRBV18 with TRBJ2-3; 9 bases align to TRBD2. The CDR3 is 16 amino acids. Germline values: CDR1 KGHSH, CDR2 LQKENI. V was clipped by 3 bases and J by 3 bases; unmatched bases: 7. CDR3 residues: CASSPLPSGGTDTQYF. CDR3 coding DNA: TGTGCCAGCTCACCGCTCCCAAGCGGGGGGACAGATACGCAGTATTTT.

The rearrangement joins TRBV28 to TRBJ2-4; D may be TRBD1 (5 bases). The CDR3 has 18 amino acids. V shed 10 bases and J shed 2 bases, with 27 bases lying between them. Germline V lookup: CDR1 MDHEN, CDR2 SYDVKM. CDR3 amino acids: CATRPITGKVVPKNIQYF. The CDR3, as DNA: TGTGCCACCAGACCCATTACAGGAAAGGTTGTTCCCAAAAACATTCAGTACTTC. The full variable domain, with the rest looked up from reference TRBV28 and TRBJ2-4, is DVKVTQSSRYLVKRTGEKVFLECVQDMDHENMFWYRQDPGLGLRLIYFSYDVKMKEKGDIPEGYSVSREKKERFSLILESASTNQTSMYLCATRPITGKVVPKNIQYFGAGTRLSVL.

The V gene is TRBV5-1, the J gene TRBJ2-2, with D uncertain. With 2 bases removed from V and 0 bases from J, the gap between germline ends came to 8 bases. Germline V gene lookup returns CDR1 SGHRS and CDR2 YFSETQ. The CDR3 is 15 amino acids. The CDR3 here is CASSFQLANTGELFF. The DNA for the CDR3 is TGCGCCAGCAGCTTCCAGCTCGCGAACACCGGGGAGCTGTTTTTT.

The genes are TRBV2 and TRBJ1-5, with D possibly matching TRBD1 (5 bases). V was trimmed by 5 bases and J by 0 bases, leaving 20 bases between them. Germline loops: CDR1 SNHLY, CDR2 FYNNEI. This CDR3 region has 18 residues. The CDR3 region is CASSWDGGVDYSNQPQHF. DNA of the CDR3: TGTGCCAGCAGTTGGGATGGGGGGGTGGATTATAGCAATCAGCCCCAGCATTTT.

The rearrangement links TRBV7-9 to TRBJ2-5; the match to TRBD1 covers 8 bases. Per germline, CDR1 SEHNR and CDR2 FQNEAQ (reference sequence). This CDR3 is built from 15 residues. Unmatched junction bases numbered 9, after V lost 5 bases and J lost 4 bases. CDR3 loop: CASSRQGRIGETQYF. In DNA, the CDR3 is TGTGCCAGCAGCCGACAGGGGCGGATAGGAGAGACCCAGTACTTC.

The count of this clone is one. Other DNA variants within this sample encode the same CDR3. The V gene is TRBV7-2, the J gene TRBJ2-7; TRBD1 matches 9 bases. The V gene's germline CDR1 is SGHTA and CDR2 FQGNSA. V shed 1 base and J 2 bases; nucleotides not matched to a gene: 0. The CDR3 loop spans 14 amino acids. The CDR3 nucleotides are TGTGCCAGCAGCTTAGGGACAGGGGCCTACGAGCAGTACGTC. Translated, it gives CASSLGTGAYEQYV.

The V and J genes are TRBV18 and TRBJ1-1, with TRBD1 as a possible D gene (5 bases). This CDR3 has 15 amino acids. The V gene's germline CDR1 is KGHSH and CDR2 LQKENI. Trimming removed 2 bases from V and 2 bases from J, with 12 bases in between. The DNA of the CDR3 is TGTGCCAGCTCACCAACGATTGGGGCCAACACTGAAGCTTTCTTT. It yields the protein CASSPTIGANTEAFF.

The chain employs TRBV19 and TRBJ1-4; maybe TRBD1 (5 bases). CDR3 length: 15 residues. Germline V CDR1 and CDR2: LNHDA, SQIVND (reference sequence). Trimming cost V 7 bases and J 5 bases, with 17 bases left between them. CDR3 sequence reads: CASTVYPGRNEKLFF. The CDR3 nucleotides are TGTGCCAGTACCGTATATCCGGGACGCAATGAAAAACTGTTTTTT. Full variable domain (remainder filled in from reference TRBV19 and TRBJ1-4): DGGITQSPKYLFRKEGQNVTLSCEQNLNHDAMYWYRQDPGQGLRLIYYSQIVNDFQKGDIAEGYSVSREKKESFPLTVTSAQKNPTAFYLCASTVYPGRNEKLFFGSGTQLSVL.

This chain uses TRBV7-2 with TRBJ1-1; no clear D gene. This CDR3 is 13 amino acids long. The V gene's germline CDR1 is SGHTA and CDR2 FQGNSA. The germline V and J ends were trimmed by 5 bases and 4 bases, with 11 bases remaining between them. CDR3 region: CASSVIRGTEAFF. In DNA, the CDR3 is TGTGCCAGCAGCGTAATCCGGGGCACTGAAGCTTTCTTT.

This clone was seen more than once but under ten times. The V gene is TRBV15, the J gene TRBJ1-2; D may be TRBD1 (6 bases). CDR1 is LNHNV and CDR2 is YYDKDF in the germline V gene (reference sequence). The CDR3 spans 14 residues. V lost 0 bases to trimming and J lost 4 bases, with 9 bases between them. In DNA form, the CDR3 reads TGTGCCACCAGCAGAGATCGGACAGCCTATGGCTACACCTTC. It yields the protein CATSRDRTAYGYTF.

Of note for this clone: The same CDR3 also results from other DNA sequences found in this sample. The genes are TRBV5-1 and TRBJ2-5; D call uncertain. Trimming shortened V by 4 bases and J by 1 base, and 2 bases separated the two germline ends. The CDR3 contains 11 residues. Germline V lookup: CDR1 SGHRS, CDR2 YFSETQ. The CDR3 sequence is CASSLQETQYF. The CDR3, as DNA: TGCGCCAGCAGCCTCCAAGAGACCCAGTACTTC.

This chain connects TRBV24-1 to TRBJ2-7, with 7 bases aligning to TRBD2. V was clipped by 1 base and J by 0 bases; unmatched bases: 5. CDR3 length equals 16 residues. CDR1 and CDR2 (germline): KGHDR, SFDVKD. Here the CDR3 DNA reads TGTGCCACCAGTGATTTAGGGACTATGGGCTCCTACGAGCAGTACGTC. Amino acids: CATSDLGTMGSYEQYV.

This chain links TRBV7-2 with TRBJ2-2; D gene unclear. The CDR3 is made up of 15 amino acids. V was cut by 5 bases and J by 1 base, with 11 bases left in between. Germline V gene data show CDR1 as SGHTA and CDR2 as FQGNSA. The CDR3 sequence is CASSHTFQNTGELFF. CDR3 in DNA: TGTGCCAGCAGCCATACTTTCCAGAACACCGGGGAGCTGTTTTTT.

The rearrangement links TRBV6-5 to TRBJ2-7; 12 bases are shared with TRBD1. Germline assignment: CDR1 MNHEY and CDR2 SVGAGI. The CDR3 length is 15 residues. With 7 bases clipped from V and 5 bases from J, the junction kept 9 bases outside the gene matches. CDR3 region: CASNPSGTGGHEQYF. CDR3 sequence (DNA): TGTGCCAGCAACCCAAGCGGGACAGGGGGCCACGAGCAGTACTTC.

The V gene is TRBV5-5, the J gene TRBJ1-1, with D hard to call. This CDR3 has 12 residues. Trimming took 4 bases from V and 6 from J, leaving 10 bases between them. Germline values: CDR1 SGHKS, CDR2 YYEKEE (reference sequence). The CDR3 loop is CASSPPGPEAFF. The CDR3 bases are TGTGCCAGCAGCCCCCCAGGACCTGAAGCTTTCTTT.

The J gene is TRBJ2-3, the V gene TRBV5-1; no clear D. V gave up 0 bases and J gave up 2 bases, with 13 bases separating them. The CDR3 sequence is 16 residues long. Germline V lookup: CDR1 SGHRS, CDR2 YFSETQ. CDR3 nucleotide sequence: TGCGCCAGCAGCTTGGCCTACAGTCTCTTCACAGATACGCAGTATTTT. Its protein product is CASSLAYSLFTDTQYF.

The chain has TRBV18 and TRBJ2-5; 7 bases agree with TRBD1. Germline assignment: CDR1 KGHSH and CDR2 LQKENI. V lost 3 bases to trimming and J lost 8 bases; unmatched junction nucleotides: 3. This CDR3 spans 12 amino acids. The CDR3 is CASSPTGSTQYF. The DNA of the CDR3 is TGTGCCAGCTCACCGACAGGGAGTACCCAGTACTTC.

The genes are TRBV11-2 and TRBJ2-5, with 13 nucleotides matching TRBD2. Germline lookup yields CDR1 SGHAT and CDR2 FQNNGV. V was pared by 4 bases and J by 13 bases, with 12 bases of the junction left unmatched. CDR3 length equals 15 residues. This CDR3 is CASSSETSGGPVVYF. Here the CDR3 DNA reads TGTGCCAGCAGCTCCGAGACTAGCGGGGGGCCCGTGGTGTACTTC.

CDR3 in amino acids: CASSVRVNTEAFF. In DNA, the CDR3 is TGCGCCAGCAGCGTCAGAGTGAACACTGAAGCTTTCTTT. V and J are TRBV5-1 and TRBJ1-1, with D unclear. The germline V and J ends were trimmed by 4 bases and 0 bases, with 7 bases remaining between them. CDR1 and CDR2 (germline): SGHRS, YFSETQ. The CDR3 sequence is 13 residues long.

The rearrangement joins TRBV15 to TRBJ2-1, with no clear D. The CDR3 runs to 15 residues. Trimming cost V 0 bases and J 4 bases, with 10 bases left between them. CDR1 and CDR2 (germline): LNHNV, YYDKDF (reference sequence). CDR3 loop: CATSREQTIYNEQFF. The DNA of the CDR3 is TGTGCCACCAGCAGAGAACAGACAATATACAATGAGCAGTTCTTC.

The chain employs TRBV10-3 and TRBJ1-1; the D gene is possibly TRBD1 (5 bases). V was trimmed by 0 bases and J by 5 bases, leaving 13 bases between them. The germline V gene encodes CDR1 ENHRY and CDR2 SYGVKD. This CDR3 is built from 15 residues. The CDR3: CAISESRAGMTEAFF. The CDR3 region has the DNA TGTGCCATCAGTGAGTCTAGGGCAGGGATGACTGAAGCTTTCTTT.

The J gene is TRBJ2-2, the V gene TRBV27; no definite D call. The germline gives CDR1 MNHEY, CDR2 SMNVEV (reference sequence). The germline V and J ends were trimmed by 1 base and 3 bases, with 6 bases remaining between them. The CDR3 length is 14 residues. CDR3 residues: CASSLLAYTGELFF. In nucleotides, the CDR3 is TGTGCCAGCAGTTTATTGGCTTACACCGGGGAGCTGTTTTTT.

V is TRBV5-1 and J is TRBJ1-2; D unclear. The V and J ends lost 0 bases and 8 bases respectively, with 11 bases between them. Germline CDR1 is SGHRS and CDR2 is YFSETQ. The CDR3 is made up of 13 amino acids. The CDR3 sequence: CASSLAFTDGYTF. In nucleotides, the CDR3 is TGCGCCAGCAGCTTGGCCTTCACCGACGGCTACACCTTC.

The V call is TRBV20-1, the J call TRBJ2-2; D uncertain. CDR3 length equals 12 residues. The V end lost 3 bases, the J end lost 8 bases, and 10 bases lay between the germline ends. Germline-derived CDR1 and CDR2 are DFQATT and SNEGSKA (reference sequence). The CDR3, as DNA: TGCAGTGCTAGTCCTCTGGTGGGGGAGCTGTTTTTT. It encodes CSASPLVGELFF.

This chain joins TRBV18 and TRBJ1-5; 7 bases agree with TRBD1. The CDR3 is 14 amino acids. The trim removed 3 bases at V and 3 bases at J, leaving 2 bases unmatched. Germline CDR1 reads KGHSH; CDR2 reads LQKENI. CDR3 protein: CASSPGTDNQPQHF. The CDR3 nucleotides read TGTGCCAGCTCACCCGGGACAGACAATCAGCCCCAGCATTTT.

J is TRBJ1-3 and V is TRBV18; D is perhaps TRBD1 (6 bases). The CDR3 covers 15 residues. The V gene lost 7 bases and the J gene lost 0 bases, with 13 bases spanning the gap. Germline loops: CDR1 KGHSH, CDR2 LQKENI. This CDR3 reads CASLGTRSSGNTIYF. The CDR3 region has the DNA TGTGCCAGCTTAGGGACACGGTCCTCTGGAAACACCATATATTTT.

This chain links TRBV30 with TRBJ1-1; D is uncertain. The CDR3 has 13 residues. Germline V lookup: CDR1 GTSNPN, CDR2 SVGIG (reference sequence). V shed 5 bases and J shed 3 bases, with 13 bases lying between them. CDR3 sequence reads: CAWARDADTEAFF. The CDR3 nucleotides are TGTGCCTGGGCTAGAGACGCGGACACTGAAGCTTTCTTT.